The clone carrying this T cell receptor (beta chain) was found once. Its matching antigen is unknown. Trimming took 3 bases from V and 3 from J; bases not matched to a gene: 3. Germline-derived CDR1 and CDR2 are SGHRS and YFSETQ. This CDR3 contains 14 residues. This entry comes from a study of STAT5B mutations in CD4+ large granular lymphocyte leukemia. Overall study: Healthy donors showed HLA-associated enrichment of the CDR3 'QG' motif. Overall study findings and caveats: TRBV06-family usage was enriched in top patient clones (8/27) versus controls (2/35). Patient CD4-sorted repertoires looked more clonal than healthy CD4+ repertoires, even without putative leukemic clones.

Clones were read by immunoSEQ multiplex PCR, and TCRdb kept only the in-frame ones, dropping some. The data hold 30,000 to 40,000 clones, with 75% to 85% observed a single time. The TCR sequence derives from a human donor in good health. The specimen sequenced was CD4+ T cells from blood buffy coats. The rearrangement uses TRBV5-1 and TRBJ2-7; 10 bases are shared with TRBD1. The CDR3 loop is CASSSGQGFYEQYF. The CDR3 region has the DNA TGCGCCAGCAGCTCGGGACAGGGGTTCTACGAGCAGTACTTC.